One sample yielded the 27 T cell receptor beta chains listed below, sequenced in a study of T cells after yellow fever vaccination. Via MiXCR, TCRdb re-called the 5' RACE reads, giving one row per CDR3 protein. The sample contains around 320,000 distinct CDR3 sequences, about 11% of which appear only once. The input for sequencing was CD4+ T cells sorted from PBMCs, taken 45 days after the yellow fever booster vaccination. The receptor set was obtained from a man between 18 and 29 years old who received the YFV17D yellow fever vaccine.

This clonotype appeared a few times. The genes are TRBV7-2 and TRBJ2-3; the match to TRBD2 covers 7 bases. Germline loops: CDR1 SGHTA, CDR2 FQGNSA. This CDR3 spans 17 amino acids. Trimming took 5 bases from V and 0 from J; bases not matched to a gene: 11. CDR3 amino acids: CASSGLAYGGSTDTQYF. CDR3 coding DNA: TGTGCCAGCAGCGGCCTAGCTTACGGGGGGAGCACAGATACGCAGTATTTT.

This rearrangement joins TRBV7-2 to TRBJ2-3; maybe TRBD2 (5 bases). The V end lost 5 bases, the J end lost 2 bases, and 8 bases lay between the germline ends. The CDR3 is 13 amino acids. Germline CDR1 SGHTA, CDR2 FQGNSA. The CDR3 protein is CASSPDFTDTQYF. The CDR3 region has the DNA TGTGCCAGCAGCCCGGACTTCACAGATACGCAGTATTTT.

This clonotype was observed a few times. J is TRBJ2-7 and V is TRBV5-1, with TRBD1 matching over 8 bases. Germline CDR1 SGHRS, CDR2 YFSETQ. The trim removed 4 bases at V and 2 bases at J, leaving 5 bases unmatched. The CDR3 contains 14 residues. The CDR3 is CASSPDRATYEQYF. The DNA of the CDR3 is TGCGCCAGCAGCCCGGACAGGGCGACCTACGAGCAGTACTTC. Combining the CDR3 with reference TRBV5-1 and TRBJ2-7 gives the whole variable domain KAGVTQTPRYLIKTRGQQVTLSCSPISGHRSVSWYQQTPGQGLQFLFEYFSETQRNKGNFPGRFSGRQFSNSRSEMNVSTLELGDSALYLCASSPDRATYEQYFGPGTRLTVT.

This clonotype has at least ten counts. The CDR3 region is CASSSGTSLQETQYF. The CDR3 DNA is TGTGCCAGCAGCTCCGGGACTTCCCTTCAAGAGACCCAGTACTTC. The genes are TRBV7-2 and TRBJ2-5, with D possibly matching TRBD2 (6 bases). V was clipped by 4 bases and J by 2 bases, with 14 bases between them. CDR1 SGHTA and CDR2 FQGNSA come from the germline V gene. The CDR3 has 15 residues. Combining the CDR3 with reference TRBV7-2 and TRBJ2-5 gives the whole variable domain GAGVSQSPSNKVTEKGKDVELRCDPISGHTALYWYRQSLGQGLEFLIYFQGNSAPDKSGLPSDRFSAERTGGSVSTLTIQRTQQEDSAVYLCASSSGTSLQETQYFGPGTRLLVL.

This clonotype has ten or more counts. This chain joins TRBV7-9 and TRBJ2-7; 8 bases fit TRBD1. The CDR3 covers 15 residues. Germline loops: CDR1 SEHNR, CDR2 FQNEAQ (reference sequence). V dropped 4 bases and J dropped 2; count of bases not matched to a gene: 7. CDR3 nucleotide sequence: TGTGCCAGCAGCTCAGGGACAGGATACACCTACGAGCAGTACGTC. Its protein product is CASSSGTGYTYEQYV.

This clonotype was found a few times. The V gene is TRBV10-3, the J gene TRBJ1-6; TRBD1 is a possible D gene (5 bases). The germline V and J ends were trimmed by 5 bases and 6 bases, with 11 bases remaining between them. The length of the CDR3 is 14 residues. Germline values: CDR1 ENHRY, CDR2 SYGVKD. The CDR3 sequence is CAISPGRFNSPLHF. CDR3 DNA: TGTGCCATCAGTCCGGGACGGTTTAATTCACCCCTCCACTTT.

This clonotype was counted ten times or more. The chain recombines TRBV20-1 with TRBJ2-3; D is ambiguous. The CDR3 is 14 residues long. Germline CDR1 and CDR2: DFQATT and SNEGSKA (reference sequence). V was shortened by 0 bases and J by 2 bases, with 9 bases between the two germline ends. The CDR3 is CSARELSNTDTQYF. Here the CDR3 DNA reads TGCAGTGCTAGAGAGCTCTCCAACACAGATACGCAGTATTTT.

This clonotype was recorded many times. This sequence joins TRBV7-8 and TRBJ1-1; TRBD1 might be the D (6 bases). The CDR3 is made up of 14 amino acids. Germline values: CDR1 SGHVS, CDR2 FQNEAQ. V was trimmed by 2 bases and J by 4 bases, leaving 11 bases between them. As DNA, the CDR3 is TGTGCCAGCAGCTTACGGCCACAGGGCACTGAAGCTTTCTTT. As protein: CASSLRPQGTEAFF.

This clonotype occurred a few times. This chain uses TRBV7-9 with TRBJ2-4, with TRBD2 matching over 11 bases. Germline CDR1 SEHNR, CDR2 FQNEAQ (reference sequence). This CDR3 contains 20 residues. Germline trimming cut 0 bases from V and 0 bases from J; bases unmatched to any gene: 10. The CDR3 reads CASSLAGRASGGLAKNIQYF. The CDR3 DNA sequence: TGTGCCAGCAGCTTAGCAGGTCGGGCTAGCGGGGGGCTAGCCAAAAACATTCAGTACTTC.

This clonotype was found a few times. CDR3 coding DNA: TGTGCCATCAGTGAGAACTTGATAGAGACCCAGTACTTC. It yields the protein CAISENLIETQYF. The V gene is TRBV10-3, the J gene TRBJ2-5, with D uncertain. The CDR3 extends over 13 amino acids. From germline, CDR1 is ENHRY and CDR2 SYGVKD. The V end lost 2 bases, the J end lost 4 bases, and 8 bases lay between the germline ends.

The chain is built from TRBV5-1 and TRBJ2-3, with 7 bases identical to TRBD1. CDR3 size: 14 residues. Losses at the gene ends were 5 bases for V and 1 base for J; bases not matched to a gene: 4. Germline-derived CDR1 and CDR2 are SGHRS and YFSETQ. The DNA for the CDR3 is TGCGCCAGCAGAGCCGGGACAGGCACAGATACGCAGTATTTT. Protein: CASRAGTGTDTQYF.

This clonotype was seen a handful of times. The J gene is TRBJ1-2, the V gene TRBV20-1; TRBD1 is a possible D gene (5 bases). The V end was cut by 5 bases, the J end by 4 bases, with 11 bases between. CDR1 is DFQATT and CDR2 is SNEGSKA in the germline V gene (reference sequence). The CDR3 spans 12 residues. CDR3 residues: CSAPRAGYGYTF. CDR3 bases: TGCAGTGCTCCCAGGGCGGGCTATGGCTACACCTTC.

This clonotype was detected only a few times. This chain uses TRBV5-1 with TRBJ2-4; D ambiguous. Germline V lookup: CDR1 SGHRS, CDR2 YFSETQ. V shed 0 bases and J shed 5 bases, with 15 bases lying between them. The CDR3 extends over 16 amino acids. The CDR3, as DNA: TGCGCCAGCAGCTTGGGAGGCTCCGGACCTCAAAACATTCAGTACTTC. The encoded protein is CASSLGGSGPQNIQYF.

The chain combines TRBV11-2 with TRBJ2-7; 12 bases agree with TRBD2. The germline V gene has CDR1 SGHAT and CDR2 FQNNGV. Trimming removed 5 bases from V and 0 bases from J; junction bases left unmatched: 8. The CDR3 is made up of 17 amino acids. CDR3 sequence: CASSTRTSGTISYEQYF. CDR3 nucleotides: TGTGCCAGCAGCACCCGGACTAGCGGGACCATCTCCTACGAGCAGTACTTC. Based on the CDR3 plus reference TRBV11-2 and TRBJ2-7, the full variable domain is EAGVAQSPRYKIIEKRQSVAFWCNPISGHATLYWYQQILGQGPKLLIQFQNNGVVDDSQLPKDRFSAERLKGVDSTLKIQPAKLEDSAVYLCASSTRTSGTISYEQYFGPGTRLTVT.

This clonotype appeared many times. The rearrangement uses TRBV7-2 and TRBJ2-4; D gene ambiguous. Germline-derived CDR1 and CDR2 are SGHTA and FQGNSA. This CDR3 region has 14 residues. The V and J ends lost 1 base and 1 base respectively, with 5 bases between them. The CDR3 region is CASSLGSAKNIQYF. The DNA of the CDR3 is TGTGCCAGCAGCTTAGGGTCTGCCAAAAACATTCAGTACTTC.

This clonotype has only a few counts. This chain links TRBV3-1 with TRBJ1-1; D is ambiguous. Germline loops: CDR1 LGHDT, CDR2 YNNKEL (reference sequence). The ends were cut back, 1 base at V and 4 bases at J, with 13 bases in the middle. This CDR3 has 15 residues. The CDR3: CASSQGPRYLTEAFF. DNA of the CDR3: TGTGCCAGCAGCCAAGGCCCCAGGTACCTCACTGAAGCTTTCTTT.

This clonotype was recorded many times. The DNA of the CDR3 is TGTGCCAGCAGCTTAGGAAGGGGGAGGAAGTTCTTC. Amino acids: CASSLGRGRKFF. The chain is built from TRBV7-8 and TRBJ2-1, with D perhaps assigned TRBD1 or TRBD2 (6 bases each). Germline V gene sequence: CDR1 SGHVS, CDR2 FQNEAQ. The CDR3 totals 12 residues. V was trimmed by 1 base and J by 14 bases, leaving 12 bases between them.

The table lists this clonotype with a few counts. This chain uses TRBV6-5 with TRBJ1-5; D perhaps matches TRBD1 (5 bases). The CDR3 is made up of 15 amino acids. Trimming took 0 bases from V and 7 from J, leaving 13 bases between them. Germline assignment: CDR1 MNHEY and CDR2 SVGAGI. The CDR3 spells CASSYSSGESQPQHF. The CDR3 region has the DNA TGTGCCAGCAGTTACTCGTCGGGGGAATCACAGCCCCAGCATTTT.

This clonotype has a handful of counts. The rearrangement uses TRBV5-1 and TRBJ2-5; D may match TRBD1 or TRBD2 (5 bases each). CDR3 length equals 16 residues. The germline V gene has CDR1 SGHRS and CDR2 YFSETQ. V lost 4 bases, J lost 2 bases, and 18 bases lay in between. CDR3 protein: CASSPVGRNDQETQYF. The CDR3 DNA sequence: TGCGCCAGCAGCCCCGTGGGACGGAACGATCAAGAGACCCAGTACTTC.

This clonotype was seen repeatedly, ten times or more. The J gene is TRBJ2-7, the V gene TRBV7-2; D is perhaps TRBD2 (6 bases). V gave up 3 bases and J gave up 5 bases, with 11 bases separating them. Germline CDR1 and CDR2: SGHTA and FQGNSA. The CDR3 spans 13 residues. The DNA for the CDR3 is TGTGCCAGCAGCTTGGCGGGGTCCGACGAGCAGTACGTC. Amino acids: CASSLAGSDEQYV.

The chain employs TRBV5-6 and TRBJ2-2; no clear D. Germline CDR1 and CDR2: SGHDT and YYEEEE. V was shortened by 1 base and J by 10 bases, with 26 bases between the two germline ends. The CDR3 loop spans 18 amino acids. The CDR3 DNA follows: TGTGCCAGCAGCTTGACAACCCGCGGAAGGGCCGGATCCACGGAGCTGTTTTTT. Its translation: CASSLTTRGRAGSTELFF.

The chain links TRBV9 to TRBJ1-4; D not certain. This CDR3 has 13 amino acids. The ends were cut back, 4 bases at V and 4 bases at J, with 8 bases in the middle. Germline CDR1 and CDR2: SGDLS and YYNGEE. CDR3 sequence reads: CASSRTLNEKLFF. The CDR3 nucleotides read TGTGCCAGCAGCAGAACTCTTAATGAAAAACTGTTTTTT.

The CDR3 loop reads CASSLMGGLEGEQFF. For the CDR3, the DNA is TGTGCCAGCAGTTTAATGGGGGGCCTTGAGGGTGAGCAGTTCTTC. This chain links TRBV27 with TRBJ2-1; tentatively, D is TRBD1 or TRBD2 (6 bases each). The CDR3 loop spans 15 amino acids. V was trimmed by 2 bases and J by 9 bases, leaving 17 bases between them. Per germline, CDR1 MNHEY and CDR2 SMNVEV (reference sequence).

This clonotype was observed many times. This chain links TRBV27 with TRBJ2-5; 8 positions agree with TRBD2. The CDR3 consists of 17 residues. Germline V gene lookup returns CDR1 MNHEY and CDR2 SMNVEV (reference sequence). V was pared by 5 bases and J by 4 bases, with 15 bases of the junction left unmatched. CDR3 DNA: TGTGCCAGCAGTATGTCTGGGAGCGGGGGTGGCGTAGAGACCCAGTACTTC. It is translated as CASSMSGSGGGVETQYF.

A remark on this clonotype: Possible read error: a much larger clone is one base away. The rearrangement links TRBV29-1 to TRBJ2-1; 13 bases fit TRBD2. Germline CDR1 SQVTM, CDR2 ANQGSEA. The CDR3 length is 14 residues. The CDR3 spells CSATLAGGPNEHFF. The CDR3 nucleotides are TGCAGCGCGACACTAGCGGGGGGGCCTAATGAGCACTTCTTC.

This clonotype was detected many times. The chain has TRBV7-9 and TRBJ2-7, with D tentatively TRBD2 (5 bases). Germline values: CDR1 SEHNR, CDR2 FQNEAQ (reference sequence). This CDR3 is built from 13 residues. Trimming pared 3 bases from V and 6 bases from J, leaving 12 bases between. This CDR3 reads CASSLTRGAEQYV. Written as DNA, the CDR3 is TGTGCCAGCAGCTTGACCCGGGGAGCCGAGCAGTACGTC.

This clonotype was seen a few times. The chain carries TRBV10-3 and TRBJ1-2; D gene unclear. With 0 bases removed from V and 7 bases from J, the gap between germline ends came to 9 bases. This CDR3 comprises 13 residues. Per germline, CDR1 ENHRY and CDR2 SYGVKD. DNA for the CDR3: TGTGCCATCAGTGAGTCCCGCGCCTTTGGCTACACCTTC. This gives the protein CAISESRAFGYTF.